A selection of T cell receptor beta chains follows, all from one sample in a study of blood T cell repertoires in COVID-19. The assay was immunoSEQ multiplex PCR, and TCRdb's table has in-frame clones only and misses some. The sample consists of 250,000 or so clones, 70% to 90% of them appearing once. Sequences were obtained from PBMCs or T cells enriched from blood (not recorded which). These receptors all come from a woman aged 50 to 65 who had been exposed to COVID-19. The conserved cysteine and the conserved F or W are not part of the CDR3 here. Each record gives: V gene, CDR3 length, J gene, CDR3 protein.

V gene: TRBV28; CDR3 length: 14; J gene: TRBJ1-1; CDR3 protein: ASSSLRGLLNTEAF
V gene: TRBV27; CDR3 length: 11; J gene: TRBJ1-2; CDR3 protein: ASTSGGGGGYT
V gene: TRBV29-1; CDR3 length: 11; J gene: TRBJ1-1; CDR3 protein: SVSPRGPSAAF
V gene: TRBV5-1; CDR3 length: 13; J gene: TRBJ1-1; CDR3 protein: ASSLRDLPNTEAF
V gene: TRBV7-7; CDR3 length: 13; J gene: TRBJ2-7; CDR3 protein: ASSASGTGFHEQY
V gene: TRBV9; CDR3 length: 10; J gene: TRBJ1-1; CDR3 protein: ASSARQGPAF
V gene: TRBV9; CDR3 length: 12; J gene: TRBJ1-2; CDR3 protein: ASSVEAGFYGYT
V gene: TRBV3-1/TRBV3-2; CDR3 length: 12; J gene: TRBJ2-4; CDR3 protein: ASSRMDRANIQY
V gene: TRBV5-1; CDR3 length: 11; J gene: TRBJ1-2; CDR3 protein: ASRYTGPDGYT
V gene: TRBV5-1; CDR3 length: 12; J gene: TRBJ1-2; CDR3 protein: ASSLESANYGYT
V gene: TRBV9; CDR3 length: 13; J gene: TRBJ1-1; CDR3 protein: ASSSDRGLDTEAF
V gene: TRBV30; CDR3 length: 11; J gene: TRBJ1-5; CDR3 protein: AWNQGGNQPQH
V gene: TRBV5-8; CDR3 length: 13; J gene: TRBJ1-5; CDR3 protein: ASSRGTLANQPQH
V gene: TRBV27; CDR3 length: 14; J gene: TRBJ1-1; CDR3 protein: ASSPSGGEKNTEAF
V gene: TRBV9; CDR3 length: 12; J gene: TRBJ1-2; CDR3 protein: ASSLGGAYYGYT
V gene: TRBV5-1; CDR3 length: 12; J gene: TRBJ2-7; CDR3 protein: ASSYETGAYEQY
V gene: TRBV5-6; CDR3 length: 12; J gene: TRBJ2-5; CDR3 protein: ASSYYGQKETQY
V gene: TRBV9; CDR3 length: 11; J gene: TRBJ1-2; CDR3 protein: ASSSVVNYGYT
V gene: TRBV19; CDR3 length: 11; J gene: TRBJ1-1; CDR3 protein: ASRLVRGTEAF
V gene: TRBV3-1/TRBV3-2; CDR3 length: 12; J gene: TRBJ1-1; CDR3 protein: ASSFGQARTEAF
V gene: TRBV7-9; CDR3 length: 13; J gene: TRBJ2-1; CDR3 protein: ASSRGGYAYNEQF
V gene: TRBV5-4; CDR3 length: 18; J gene: TRBJ1-5; CDR3 protein: ASSLEGSWAGGMSNQPQH
V gene: TRBV29-1; CDR3 length: 12; J gene: TRBJ1-1; CDR3 protein: SVEDRGLSTEAF
V gene: TRBV6-1; CDR3 length: 11; J gene: TRBJ1-1; CDR3 protein: ASSEARGTEAF
V gene: TRBV5-1; CDR3 length: 13; J gene: TRBJ2-3; CDR3 protein: ASSLNAGRTDTQY
V gene: TRBV5-4; CDR3 length: 12; J gene: TRBJ1-1; CDR3 protein: ASSPRGGDTEAF
V gene: TRBV13; CDR3 length: 15; J gene: TRBJ2-1; CDR3 protein: ASSLPSTGLLYNEQF
V gene: TRBV5-1; CDR3 length: 13; J gene: TRBJ1-1; CDR3 protein: ASTLGGRQNTEAF
V gene: TRBV7-8; CDR3 length: 12; J gene: TRBJ1-6; CDR3 protein: ASSSRQGNSPLH
V gene: TRBV6-1; CDR3 length: 14; J gene: TRBJ2-2; CDR3 protein: ASSVSGGTIFGELF
V gene: TRBV29-1; CDR3 length: 14; J gene: TRBJ1-4; CDR3 protein: SVEVGLGQGNEKLF
V gene: TRBV7-3; CDR3 length: 12; J gene: TRBJ2-5; CDR3 protein: ASSPSGGLETQY
V gene: TRBV21-1; CDR3 length: 14; J gene: TRBJ1-2; CDR3 protein: ASSKVMRGRYYGYT
V gene: TRBV2; CDR3 length: 14; J gene: TRBJ1-5; CDR3 protein: ASRINRQNSNQPQH
V gene: TRBV13; CDR3 length: 12; J gene: TRBJ2-7; CDR3 protein: ASSAGTPPYEQY
V gene: TRBV10-2; CDR3 length: 12; J gene: TRBJ1-6; CDR3 protein: ASSGDRVNSPLH
V gene: TRBV4-1; CDR3 length: 10; J gene: TRBJ2-1; CDR3 protein: ASSRDLNEQF
V gene: TRBV28; CDR3 length: 12; J gene: TRBJ2-2; CDR3 protein: ASSTWAGGGELF
V gene: TRBV7-9; CDR3 length: 13; J gene: TRBJ2-2; CDR3 protein: ASSFGRGITGELF
V gene: TRBV2; CDR3 length: 12; J gene: TRBJ1-2; CDR3 protein: ASSEGQGNYGYT